These 12 T cell receptor beta chains share one sample of origin, sequenced in a study of T cell responses to AZD1222 COVID-19 vaccine. The table came from immunoSEQ multiplex PCR; TCRdb's copy has only in-frame clones and leaves some out. The profile covers more than 100,000 clones, with 90% appearing a single time and about 1.5% taken by the ten largest. Sequenced here: peripheral blood, sampled on day 0 of AZD1222 vaccination. These receptors came from an adult in good health.

In this sample, this clone turned up a few times. The chain has TRBV19 and TRBJ2-1; 7 bases align to TRBD1. After removal of 1 base from V and 5 bases from J, the junction contained 5 bases not matched to a gene. The CDR3 covers 15 residues. Germline loops: CDR1 LNHDA, CDR2 SQIVND (reference sequence). CDR3 residues: CASSIATGLDNEQFF. The CDR3 nucleotides read TGTGCCAGTAGTATAGCGACAGGGTTGGACAATGAGCAGTTCTTC.

The rearrangement joins TRBV19 to TRBJ2-1, with D hard to call. V was clipped by 3 bases and J by 0 bases, with 12 bases between them. CDR3 length: 16 amino acids. CDR1 is LNHDA, CDR2 SQIVND, per germline (reference sequence). CDR3 coding DNA: TGTGCCAGTAGTATCACGGGTCGGAGCTCCTACAATGAGCAGTTCTTC. Translated: CASSITGRSSYNEQFF.

The chain joins TRBV7-2 to TRBJ1-6; TRBD1 matches 9 bases. In germline, CDR1 is SGHTA, CDR2 FQGNSA. V dropped 1 base and J dropped 8; count of bases not matched to a gene: 6. This CDR3 is 16 amino acids long. The CDR3 is CASSLVPGQGDSPLHF. CDR3 nucleotide sequence: TGTGCCAGCAGCTTAGTCCCGGGACAGGGAGATTCACCCCTCCACTTT.

The CDR3 nucleotides read TGTGCCAGCAGCTCCCCGCGCGTCAACGAGCAGTACTTC. Protein product: CASSSPRVNEQYF. This chain links TRBV11-3 with TRBJ2-7, with D hard to call. Germline CDR1 reads SGHNT; CDR2 reads YENEEA. The CDR3 is 13 residues long. Trimming stripped 4 bases from V and 5 bases from J, with 12 bases between. Full variable domain (remainder filled in from reference TRBV11-3 and TRBJ2-7): EAGVVQSPRYKIIEKKQPVAFWCNPISGHNTLYWYLQNLGQGPELLIRYENEEAVDDSQLPKDRFSAERLKGVDSTLKIQPAELGDSAVYLCASSSPRVNEQYFGPGTRLTVT.

This chain joins TRBV6-5 and TRBJ2-1; tentatively, D is TRBD1 or TRBD2 (5 bases each). There are 13 residues in the CDR3. Germline V gives CDR1 MNHEY, CDR2 SVGAGI. Trimming removed 0 bases at V and 11 bases at J, with 11 bases between. Here the CDR3 reads CASSYSRQRKQFF. The DNA for the CDR3 is TGTGCCAGCAGTTACTCTCGACAGCGGAAGCAGTTCTTC.

The gene calls are TRBV5-1 and TRBJ1-1; tentative D call: TRBD1 (6 bases). The CDR3 covers 16 residues. Per germline, CDR1 SGHRS and CDR2 YFSETQ. Between the trimmed V and J ends, which lost 4 bases and 3 bases, there was a span of 19 bases. The CDR3 DNA sequence: TGCGCCAGCAGCCCGTTGTCCGGACAGAGACACACTGAAGCTTTCTTT. Protein sequence: CASSPLSGQRHTEAFF.

This chain joins TRBV28 and TRBJ1-3, with D unresolved. The germline CDR1 and CDR2 sequences are MDHEN and SYDVKM. V was clipped by 3 bases and J by 0 bases, with 15 bases between them. This CDR3 region has 17 residues. CDR3 sequence (DNA): TGTGCCAGCAGTTTGAGGGTGGTTCGGTCCTCTGGAAACACCATATATTTT. This sequence encodes CASSLRVVRSSGNTIYF.

This clone was observed a single time. The rearrangement uses TRBV9 and TRBJ1-4; D gene uncertain. This CDR3 region has 11 residues. With 5 bases removed from V and 8 bases from J, the gap between germline ends came to 7 bases. Germline-derived CDR1 and CDR2 are SGDLS and YYNGEE. This CDR3 is CASSGEEKLFF. In DNA, the CDR3 is TGTGCCAGCAGTGGGGAAGAAAAACTGTTTTTT.

V and J are TRBV4-1 and TRBJ1-2, with 7 bases fitting TRBD1. The germline gives CDR1 MGHRA, CDR2 YSYEKL. This CDR3 has 15 residues. V dropped 1 base and J dropped 8; count of bases not matched to a gene: 10. CDR3 nucleotide sequence: TGCGCCAGCAGCCAAGGTACAGGGGACTCGAGGGGCTACACCTTC. This encodes CASSQGTGDSRGYTF.

The chain joins TRBV4-1 to TRBJ2-7, with D possibly matching TRBD1 (5 bases). This CDR3 contains 16 residues. Trimming removed 3 bases at V and 0 bases at J, with 15 bases between. CDR1 is MGHRA, CDR2 YSYEKL, per germline. This CDR3 is CASSHPWGSTSYEQYF. For the CDR3, the DNA is TGCGCCAGCAGCCACCCCTGGGGCAGTACCTCCTACGAGCAGTACTTC.

The chain combines TRBV6-2 or TRBV6-3 with TRBJ1-2; D unclear. The CDR3 runs to 11 residues. Deletions cut 5 bases from V and 7 bases from J, with 8 bases between. Germline CDR1 and CDR2: MNHEY and SVGEGT. This chain's CDR3 is CASSQAFGYTF. The CDR3 DNA is TGTGCCAGCAGTCAGGCATTTGGCTACACCTTC.

The chain couples TRBV7-2 to TRBJ1-3, with D uncertain. Per the germline V gene, CDR1 is SGHTA and CDR2 is FQGNSA. The CDR3 loop spans 17 amino acids. V lost 10 bases and J 0 bases, leaving 22 bases between the germline ends. CDR3 loop: CATMSLRVGNSGNTIYF. In nucleotides, the CDR3 is TGTGCCACCATGTCGCTGAGGGTGGGCAACTCTGGAAACACCATATATTTT.